The rows below give T cell receptor beta chains drawn from one sample of a study of CD8 T cells in Susac syndrome. Via MiXCR, TCRdb re-called the immunoSEQ multiplex PCR reads, giving one row per CDR3 protein. This table has roughly 120,000 distinct CDR3 sequences, more than 85% appearing once. Specimen: CD8+ T cells from PBMCs. These receptors originate from a human donor with multiple sclerosis. Both conserved end residues are part of each CDR3. A D gene is named only where the DNA matches it firmly.

CASDRGFYGYTF	TRBJ1-2	12	TRBV6-1	TRBD1
CASSLGASYEQYF	TRBJ2-7	13	TRBV11-2	NA
CSVEIWERVPNTGELFF	TRBJ2-2	17	TRBV29-1	NA
CASSLPLGTVKELFF	TRBJ2-2	15	TRBV28	NA
CASSPGRVQPQHF	TRBJ1-5	13	TRBV5-6	NA
CASRHPGLAGRTGELFF	TRBJ2-2	17	TRBV7-9	TRBD2
CASSSGQGPQVTQYF	TRBJ2-5	15	TRBV6-2/TRBV6-3	TRBD1
CASSAGTRRETQYF	TRBJ2-5	14	TRBV10-2	TRBD2
CASETGDNGYTF	TRBJ1-2	12	TRBV19	TRBD1
CASGHSGSRNEQFF	TRBJ2-1	14	TRBV12-5	TRBD2
CASSQVTGSGSPLHF	TRBJ1-6	15	TRBV4-1	TRBD1